The clone carrying this T cell receptor beta chain came up a few times. The antigen is not known. This clone may be a read error of a much larger clone one base away. The CDR3 is 12 residues long. Trimming took 0 bases from V and 5 from J, leaving 3 bases between them. The germline gives CDR1 PRHDT, CDR2 FYEKMQ (reference sequence). This sample is part of a study of T cells after yellow fever vaccination. Overall study findings and caveats: Bulk-population clonotypes that are abundant could appear as contaminants in FACS-sorted repertoires. Most clones from primary vaccination were detected again post-booster (almost 98% CD4, 70% to 90% CD8). The secondary response was weaker, and its peak arrived faster, on day 5 versus 15.

TCRdb re-analysed the 5' RACE reads in MiXCR, keeping a single row per CDR3 protein. The data contain around 300,000 distinct CDR3 sequences, 4.1% of them singletons. The chain couples TRBV13 to TRBJ2-3; D gene ambiguous. The sample in question was PBMCs, obtained 5 days after the yellow fever booster vaccination. This receptor was taken from a man aged 18-30 years who received the YFV17D yellow fever vaccine. The DNA for the CDR3 is TGTGCCAGCAGCTTAGGGAAAGATACGCAGTATTTT. Amino acid sequence: CASSLGKDTQYF.